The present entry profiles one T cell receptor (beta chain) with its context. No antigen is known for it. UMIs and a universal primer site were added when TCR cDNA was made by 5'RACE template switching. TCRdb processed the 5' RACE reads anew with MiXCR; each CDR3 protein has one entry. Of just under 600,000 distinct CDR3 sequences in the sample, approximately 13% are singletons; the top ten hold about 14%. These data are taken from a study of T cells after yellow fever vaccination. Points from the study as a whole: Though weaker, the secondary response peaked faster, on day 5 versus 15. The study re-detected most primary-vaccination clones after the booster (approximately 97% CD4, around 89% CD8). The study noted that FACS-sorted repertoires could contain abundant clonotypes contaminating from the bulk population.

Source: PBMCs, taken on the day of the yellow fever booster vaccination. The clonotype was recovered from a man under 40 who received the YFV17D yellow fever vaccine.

The DNA for the CDR3 is TGTGCCAGCCCTCATCCGGGACAGGACCACAATGAGCAGTTCTTC. It codes for CASPHPGQDHNEQFF. V usage is TRBV6-4 and J usage is TRBJ2-1, with 8 nucleotides matching TRBD1. Germline V gene data show CDR1 as MRHNA and CDR2 as SNTAGT. The CDR3 extends over 15 amino acids. The V segment lost 8 bases and the J segment 5 bases; nucleotides outside the gene matches: 11.